This T cell receptor beta chain was profiled in a study of cytomegalovirus exposure and HLA in healthy donors. At the level of the study: Drawn from HLA-typed donors, roughly 87 million unique TCRs were held in an early data release.

Use of 60 Vbeta and 13 Jbeta primers characterized the PCR. Some clones are missing from TCRdb's copy, which holds only in-frame ones; the method was immunoSEQ multiplex PCR. Of 98,000 or so clones listed, 70% to 80% were seen once; the top ten hold roughly 17%. The V end was cut by 0 bases, the J end by 2 bases, with 9 bases between. The CDR3 spans 14 residues. CDR1 and CDR2 from the germline V gene are SGHRS and YFSETQ. The chain joins TRBV5-1 to TRBJ2-7; D call uncertain. Material: PBMCs. This TCR was sampled from a man in his sixties in good health and CMV-seropositive. The CDR3 DNA sequence: TGCGCCAGCAGCTTGGGTGTCCTTACCTACGAGCAGTACTTC. Translated, it gives CASSLGVLTYEQYF.